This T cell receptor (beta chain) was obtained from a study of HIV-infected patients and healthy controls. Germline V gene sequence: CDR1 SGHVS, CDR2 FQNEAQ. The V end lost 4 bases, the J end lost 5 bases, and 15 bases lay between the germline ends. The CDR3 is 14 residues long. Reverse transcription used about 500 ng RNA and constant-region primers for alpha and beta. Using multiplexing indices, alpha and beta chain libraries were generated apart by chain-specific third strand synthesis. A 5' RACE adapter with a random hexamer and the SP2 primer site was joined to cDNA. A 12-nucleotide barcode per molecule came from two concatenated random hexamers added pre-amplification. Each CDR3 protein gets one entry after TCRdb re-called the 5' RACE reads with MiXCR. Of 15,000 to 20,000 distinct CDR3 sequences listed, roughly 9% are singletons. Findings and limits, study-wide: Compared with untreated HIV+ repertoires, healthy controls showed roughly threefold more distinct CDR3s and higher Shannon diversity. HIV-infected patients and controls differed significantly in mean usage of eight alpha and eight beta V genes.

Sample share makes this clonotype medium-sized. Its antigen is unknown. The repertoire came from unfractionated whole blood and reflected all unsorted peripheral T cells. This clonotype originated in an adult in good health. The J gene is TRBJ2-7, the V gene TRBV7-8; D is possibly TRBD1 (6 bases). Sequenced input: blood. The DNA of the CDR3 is TGTGCCAGCAGCTCGGGAACAGGGACGGACGAGCAGTACTTC. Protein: CASSSGTGTDEQYF.